In this sample, the clone carrying this T cell receptor (beta chain) turned up a few times. TCRdb re-analysed the 5' RACE reads in MiXCR, keeping a single row per CDR3 protein. The table lists approximately 700,000 distinct CDR3 sequences, about 18% of them singletons. This record comes from a study of identical twins. CDR1 and CDR2 (germline): LGHNA, YNFKEQ. CDR3 length: 14 residues. V lost 0 bases and J 9 bases, leaving 9 bases between the germline ends. This sample also belongs to another study, concerning T cells expressing NK-cell markers. This second study says: Alpha-beta TCR T cells were the sole sorting target in several experiments, owing to an anti-gamma-delta TCR antibody.

The clonotype originates from a woman aged 18-29 years in good health. The sequenced sample consisted of PBMCs. The J gene is TRBJ1-6, the V gene TRBV4-2; D gene unclear. The CDR3 here is CASSQDAKRSPLHF. CDR3 coding DNA: TGTGCCAGCAGCCAAGATGCTAAGCGTTCACCCCTCCACTTT.